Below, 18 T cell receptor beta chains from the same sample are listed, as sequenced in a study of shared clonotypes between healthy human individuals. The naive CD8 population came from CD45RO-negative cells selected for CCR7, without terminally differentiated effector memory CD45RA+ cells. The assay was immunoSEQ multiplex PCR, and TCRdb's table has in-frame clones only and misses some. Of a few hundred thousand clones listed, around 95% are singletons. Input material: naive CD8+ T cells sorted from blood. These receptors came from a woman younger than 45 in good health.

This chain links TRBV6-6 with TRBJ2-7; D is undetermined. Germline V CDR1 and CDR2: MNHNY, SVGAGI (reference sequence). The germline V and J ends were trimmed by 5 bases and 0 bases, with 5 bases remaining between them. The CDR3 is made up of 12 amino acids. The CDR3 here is CASSVDSYEQYF. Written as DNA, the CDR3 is TGTGCCAGCAGTGTTGACTCCTACGAGCAGTACTTC.

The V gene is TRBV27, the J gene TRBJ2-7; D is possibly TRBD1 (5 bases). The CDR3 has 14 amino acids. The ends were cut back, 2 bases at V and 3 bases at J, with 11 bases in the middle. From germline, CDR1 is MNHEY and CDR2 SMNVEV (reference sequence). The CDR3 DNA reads TGTGCCAGCAGTTTAAGGGGTCAGGACTACGAGCAGTACTTC. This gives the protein CASSLRGQDYEQYF.

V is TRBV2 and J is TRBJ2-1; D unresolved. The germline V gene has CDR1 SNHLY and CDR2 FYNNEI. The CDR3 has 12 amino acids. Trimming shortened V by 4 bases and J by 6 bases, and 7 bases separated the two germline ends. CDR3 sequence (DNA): TGTGCCAGCAGTGGGGTGGCCAATGAGCAGTTCTTC. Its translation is CASSGVANEQFF.

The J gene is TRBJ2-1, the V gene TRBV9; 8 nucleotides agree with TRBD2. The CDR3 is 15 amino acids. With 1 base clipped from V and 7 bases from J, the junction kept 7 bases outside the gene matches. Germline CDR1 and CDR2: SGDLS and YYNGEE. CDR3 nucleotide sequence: TGTGCCAGCAGCGTATTCCCGGGAGGGCCAAATGAGCAGTTCTTC. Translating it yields CASSVFPGGPNEQFF.

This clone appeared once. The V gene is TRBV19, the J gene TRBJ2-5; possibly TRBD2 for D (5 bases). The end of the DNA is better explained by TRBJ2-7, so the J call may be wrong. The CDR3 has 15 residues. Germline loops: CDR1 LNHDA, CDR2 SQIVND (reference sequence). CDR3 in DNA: TGTGCCAGTAGTATAGGGACCGGGAACTCCTACGAGCAGTACTTC. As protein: CASSIGTGNSYEQYF.

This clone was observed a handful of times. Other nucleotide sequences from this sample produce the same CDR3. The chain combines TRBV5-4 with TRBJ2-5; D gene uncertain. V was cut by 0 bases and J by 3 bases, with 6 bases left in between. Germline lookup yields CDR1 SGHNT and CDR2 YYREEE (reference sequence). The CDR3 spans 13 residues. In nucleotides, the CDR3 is TGTGCCAGCAGCTTGGAACGTGAAGAGACCCAGTACTTC. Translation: CASSLEREETQYF.

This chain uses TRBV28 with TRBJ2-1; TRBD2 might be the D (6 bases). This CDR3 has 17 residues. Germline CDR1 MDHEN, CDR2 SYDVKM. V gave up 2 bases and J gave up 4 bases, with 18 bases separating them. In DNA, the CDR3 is TGTGCCAGCAGTTTAAAACCGGGACTTGCTACGTACAATGAGCAGTTCTTC. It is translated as CASSLKPGLATYNEQFF.

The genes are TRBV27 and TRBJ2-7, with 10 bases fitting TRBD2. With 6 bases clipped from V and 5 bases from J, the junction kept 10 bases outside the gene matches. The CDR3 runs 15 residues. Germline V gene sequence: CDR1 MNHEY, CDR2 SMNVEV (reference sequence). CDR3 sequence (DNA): TGTGCCAGCAGGCCCACGCTAGCGGGAGTAAACGAGCAGTACTTC. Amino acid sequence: CASRPTLAGVNEQYF.

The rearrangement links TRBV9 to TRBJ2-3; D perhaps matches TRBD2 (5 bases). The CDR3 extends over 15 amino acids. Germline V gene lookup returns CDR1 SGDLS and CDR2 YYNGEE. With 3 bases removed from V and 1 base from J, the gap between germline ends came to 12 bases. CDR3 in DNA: TGTGCCAGCAGCGCTTCACTAGACGGCACAGATACGCAGTATTTT. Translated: CASSASLDGTDTQYF.

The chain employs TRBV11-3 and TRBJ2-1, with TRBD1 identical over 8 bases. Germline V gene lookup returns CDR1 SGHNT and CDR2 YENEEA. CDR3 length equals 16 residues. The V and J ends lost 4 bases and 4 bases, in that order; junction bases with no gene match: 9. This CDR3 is CASSSQDGQGYNEQFF. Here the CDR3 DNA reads TGTGCCAGCAGCTCACAAGATGGACAGGGATACAATGAGCAGTTCTTC. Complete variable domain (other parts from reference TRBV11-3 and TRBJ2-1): EAGVVQSPRYKIIEKKQPVAFWCNPISGHNTLYWYLQNLGQGPELLIRYENEEAVDDSQLPKDRFSAERLKGVDSTLKIQPAELGDSAVYLCASSSQDGQGYNEQFFGPGTRLTVL.

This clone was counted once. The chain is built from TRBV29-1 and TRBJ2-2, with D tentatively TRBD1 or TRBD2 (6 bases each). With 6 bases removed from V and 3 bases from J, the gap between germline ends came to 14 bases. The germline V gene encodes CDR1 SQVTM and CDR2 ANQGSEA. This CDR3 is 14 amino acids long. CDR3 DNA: TGCAGCGTGGGGGGACATCGGTACACCGGGGAGCTGTTTTTT. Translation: CSVGGHRYTGELFF.

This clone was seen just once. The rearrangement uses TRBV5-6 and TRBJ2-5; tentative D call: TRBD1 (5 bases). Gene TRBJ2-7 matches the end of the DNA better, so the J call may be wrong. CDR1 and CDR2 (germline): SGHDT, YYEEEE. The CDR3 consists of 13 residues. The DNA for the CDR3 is TGTGCCAGCAGCTTGGAGCAGGGATCCGAGCAGTACTTC. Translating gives CASSLEQGSEQYF.

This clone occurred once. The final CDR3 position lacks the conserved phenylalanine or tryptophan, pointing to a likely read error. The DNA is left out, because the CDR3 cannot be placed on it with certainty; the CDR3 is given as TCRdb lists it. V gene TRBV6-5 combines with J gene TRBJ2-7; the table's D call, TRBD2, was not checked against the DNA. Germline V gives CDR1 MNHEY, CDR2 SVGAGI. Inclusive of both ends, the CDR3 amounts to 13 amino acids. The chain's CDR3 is CASSYSPIIPAVY.

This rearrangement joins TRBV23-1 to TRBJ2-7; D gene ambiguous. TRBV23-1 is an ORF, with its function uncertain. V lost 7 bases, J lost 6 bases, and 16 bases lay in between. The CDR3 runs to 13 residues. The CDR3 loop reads CASIGVPVREQYF. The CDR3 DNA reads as TGCGCCAGCATTGGAGTCCCCGTGCGCGAGCAGTACTTC.

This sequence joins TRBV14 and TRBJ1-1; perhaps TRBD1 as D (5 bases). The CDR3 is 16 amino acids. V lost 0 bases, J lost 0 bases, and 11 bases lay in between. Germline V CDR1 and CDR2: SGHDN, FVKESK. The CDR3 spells CASSQDIGQMNTEAFF. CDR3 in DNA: TGTGCCAGCAGCCAAGATATCGGACAAATGAACACTGAAGCTTTCTTT.

The CDR3 DNA is TGTGCCAGCAGCTTAGCGCGACGCTTTAGCTCCTACAATGAGCAGTTCTTC. Translating it yields CASSLARRFSSYNEQFF. This chain connects TRBV7-6 to TRBJ2-1; D is undetermined. V was cut by 0 bases and J by 0 bases, with 12 bases left in between. This CDR3 comprises 17 residues. CDR1 and CDR2 from the germline V gene are SGHVS and FNYEAQ.

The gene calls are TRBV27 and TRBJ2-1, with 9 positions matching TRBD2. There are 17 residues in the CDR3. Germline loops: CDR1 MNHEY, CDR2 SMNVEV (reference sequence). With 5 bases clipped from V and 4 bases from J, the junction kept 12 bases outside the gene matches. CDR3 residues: CASSQAGGPVVYNEQFF. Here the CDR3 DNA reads TGTGCCAGCAGTCAAGCGGGAGGCCCAGTCGTTTACAATGAGCAGTTCTTC.

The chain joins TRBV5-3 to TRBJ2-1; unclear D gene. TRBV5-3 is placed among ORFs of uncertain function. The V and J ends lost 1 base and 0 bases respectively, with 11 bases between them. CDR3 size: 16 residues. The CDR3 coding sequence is TGTGCCAGAAGCTTGATGGGGATTGCCTCCTACAATGAGCAGTTCTTC. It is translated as CARSLMGIASYNEQFF.